These 11 T cell receptor beta chains share one sample of origin, sequenced in a study of radiation and T cells in renal cell carcinoma. Clones were read by immunoSEQ multiplex PCR, and TCRdb kept only the in-frame ones, dropping some. This sample has over 60,000 clones, with 65% to 90% found just once. The time point here: blood 2 weeks post-SBRT. As to treatment: 15 Gy SBRT to primary tumor, nephrectomy 4 weeks later. The sample here was blood, taken from a patient whose treatment included radiotherapy and nephrectomy. The source of these receptors is a woman aged 50 to 60 with renal cell carcinoma.

The V and J genes are TRBV18 and TRBJ2-1, with 10 bases fitting TRBD1. With 0 bases clipped from V and 5 bases from J, the junction kept 4 bases outside the gene matches. This CDR3 spans 16 amino acids. Germline values: CDR1 KGHSH, CDR2 LQKENI. DNA of the CDR3: TGTGCCAGCTCACCACCGTTAGGACAGGGGGACAATGAGCAGTTCTTC. Amino acids: CASSPPLGQGDNEQFF.

V usage is TRBV19 and J usage is TRBJ2-2; D is uncertain. Germline V gives CDR1 LNHDA, CDR2 SQIVND (reference sequence). CDR3 length: 13 residues. Trimming shortened V by 6 bases and J by 1 base, and 6 bases separated the two germline ends. The CDR3 loop is CASSWLNTGELFF. The CDR3 nucleotides are TGTGCCAGTAGCTGGTTGAACACCGGGGAGCTGTTTTTT.

V and J are TRBV9 and TRBJ2-2; 7 positions agree with TRBD2. V lost 2 bases, J lost 7 bases, and 5 bases stayed unmatched. Germline V gene data show CDR1 as SGDLS and CDR2 as YYNGEE. This CDR3 has 14 residues. CDR3 bases: TGTGCCAGCAGCGTTTGGACGGGAGGCGGGGAGCTGTTTTTT. It codes for CASSVWTGGGELFF.

The rearrangement links TRBV10-1 to TRBJ1-4, with D unclear. V lost 0 bases to trimming and J lost 8 bases, with 10 bases between them. CDR1 and CDR2 from the germline V gene are WNHNN and SYGVQD (reference sequence). The CDR3 is 14 amino acids. CDR3 sequence reads: CASSESGQKEKLFF. The DNA of the CDR3 is TGCGCCAGCAGTGAGTCAGGCCAGAAAGAAAAACTGTTTTTT.

The chain recombines TRBV5-4 with TRBJ2-2, with D hard to call. From germline, CDR1 is SGHNT and CDR2 YYREEE (reference sequence). Trimming removed 0 bases from V and 1 base from J, with 4 bases in between. This CDR3 is built from 14 residues. CDR3 residues: CASSLEQNTGELFF. The CDR3 DNA reads as TGTGCCAGCAGCTTGGAACAGAACACCGGGGAGCTGTTTTTT.

V and J are TRBV7-9 and TRBJ2-5; a weak D match, TRBD2 (7 bases). V lost 5 bases to trimming and J lost 4 bases, with 17 bases between them. From germline, CDR1 is SEHNR and CDR2 FQNEAQ (reference sequence). The CDR3 is 15 amino acids. CDR3 amino acids: CASSPRGGGRETQYF. The CDR3 coding sequence is TGTGCCAGCAGCCCAAGAGGGGGGGGGCGAGAGACCCAGTACTTC.

J is TRBJ2-1 and V is TRBV28; D unresolved. The CDR3 length is 15 residues. With 9 bases removed from V and 5 bases from J, the gap between germline ends came to 20 bases. Per germline, CDR1 MDHEN and CDR2 SYDVKM. As DNA, the CDR3 is TGTGCCAGTTTTTCCGGGTCCCAAGGGAACAATGAGCAGTTCTTC. It specifies CASFSGSQGNNEQFF.

The V and J genes are TRBV4-3 and TRBJ2-5; 12 positions match TRBD2. This CDR3 contains 16 residues. Trimming took 0 bases from V and 7 from J; bases not matched to a gene: 6. In germline, CDR1 is LGHNA, CDR2 YSLEER. CDR3 bases: TGCGCCAGCAGCCAAGAACGGACTAGCGGGGTGGGGACCCAGTACTTC. Translated: CASSQERTSGVGTQYF.

This chain links TRBV6-4 with TRBJ2-1; no clear D gene. Germline V CDR1 and CDR2: MRHNA, SNTAGT. The CDR3 contains 16 residues. V was trimmed by 0 bases and J by 6 bases, leaving 15 bases between them. The DNA for the CDR3 is TGTGCCAGCAGTGACTCGATGTCAAGCGTGACCAATGAGCAGTTCTTC. Protein: CASSDSMSSVTNEQFF.

The chain carries TRBV19 and TRBJ2-7; D ambiguous. Germline V gene data show CDR1 as LNHDA and CDR2 as SQIVND (reference sequence). Trimming removed 8 bases from V and 3 bases from J, with 8 bases in between. This CDR3 spans 11 amino acids. The CDR3 loop reads CASSPYYEQYF. DNA for the CDR3: TGTGCCAGTTCTCCCTACTACGAGCAGTACTTC.

The chain joins TRBV6-1 to TRBJ2-3, with a tentative D call TRBD1 (6 bases). The germline V gene has CDR1 MNHNS and CDR2 SASEGT. Trimming removed 7 bases from V and 1 base from J, with 15 bases in between. The CDR3 contains 15 residues. CDR3 coding DNA: TGTGCCAGCACTAAAGGACAGATCCGCACAGATACGCAGTATTTT. It codes for CASTKGQIRTDTQYF.